The 28 T cell receptor beta chains listed next were all sequenced from one sample in a study of shared clonotypes between healthy human individuals. The method was immunoSEQ multiplex PCR; TCRdb's version includes in-frame clones alone and lacks a portion of them. This table has some 2 million clones, 85% to 95% appearing once. CD8 cells regarded as naive lacked CD45RO, were positively chosen for CCR7, and omitted terminally differentiated effector memory CD45RA+ cells. Sequenced sample: naive CD8+ T cells sorted from blood. These receptors were collected from a man between 18 and 35 years old in good health.

V usage is TRBV28 and J usage is TRBJ1-6, with D tentatively TRBD1 (5 bases). V was shortened by 11 bases and J by 3 bases, with 14 bases between the two germline ends. In germline, CDR1 is MDHEN, CDR2 SYDVKM. The CDR3 runs to 14 residues. The CDR3 DNA reads TGTGCCTGCACGGGACGGGGCTATAATTCACCCCTCCACTTT. It specifies CACTGRGYNSPLHF.

The V gene is TRBV7-9, the J gene TRBJ1-1; tentatively, D is TRBD1 (6 bases). CDR3 size: 15 residues. With 5 bases removed from V and 1 base from J, the gap between germline ends came to 14 bases. Germline-derived CDR1 and CDR2 are SEHNR and FQNEAQ (reference sequence). CDR3 nucleotides: TGTGCCAGCAGCCCCGAGGGGGTGGGGAACACTGAAGCTTTCTTT. Translated, it gives CASSPEGVGNTEAFF.

The rearrangement links TRBV2 to TRBJ1-5; unclear D gene. This CDR3 has 13 residues. Per the germline V gene, CDR1 is SNHLY and CDR2 is FYNNEI. Trimming cost V 6 bases and J 7 bases, with 13 bases left between them. CDR3 DNA sequence: TGTGCCAGCAGGGGCGGCGCAGCCCAGCCCCAGCATTTT. Its protein is CASRGGAAQPQHF.

The rearrangement links TRBV5-1 to TRBJ1-4; D is perhaps TRBD1 (5 bases). V was trimmed by 2 bases and J by 3 bases, leaving 17 bases between them. CDR3 size: 17 residues. Germline V gene sequence: CDR1 SGHRS, CDR2 YFSETQ. The CDR3 DNA reads TGCGCCAGCAGCTTCGGGGGTTTATCGACTTCTAATGAAAAACTGTTTTTT. Translating it yields CASSFGGLSTSNEKLFF.

V and J are TRBV5-7 and TRBJ2-7; 7 nucleotides match TRBD1. TRBV5-7 qualifies as an ORF whose function is uncertain. This CDR3 spans 14 amino acids. Trimming cost V 0 bases and J 3 bases; bases outside gene matches: 3. Here the CDR3 reads CASSLGDRDYEQYF. CDR3 nucleotides: TGTGCCAGCAGCTTGGGGGACAGAGACTACGAGCAGTACTTC.

The chain has TRBV29-1 and TRBJ2-7; unclear D gene. Trimming pared 3 bases from V and 5 bases from J, leaving 8 bases between. The CDR3 has 11 residues. CDR1 is SQVTM, CDR2 ANQGSEA, per germline. The CDR3 DNA follows: TGCAGCGTTGATCAGGTTAACGAGCAGTACTTC. Amino acid sequence: CSVDQVNEQYF.

This chain links TRBV28 with TRBJ2-5; the D is unclear. The V end lost 7 bases, the J end lost 0 bases, and 15 bases lay between the germline ends. This CDR3 has 15 residues. Germline CDR1 is MDHEN and CDR2 is SYDVKM. CDR3 region: CASTPDQAHQETQYF. The CDR3 DNA reads TGTGCCAGCACCCCGGACCAAGCCCACCAAGAGACCCAGTACTTC.

In this sample, this clone turned up a few times. This sequence joins TRBV15 and TRBJ1-2; D unresolved. V was clipped by 0 bases and J by 4 bases, with 15 bases between them. Per germline, CDR1 LNHNV and CDR2 YYDKDF (reference sequence). This CDR3 has 16 residues. CDR3 amino acids: CATSREGQGFGYGYTF. The DNA for the CDR3 is TGTGCCACCAGCAGAGAGGGTCAAGGGTTTGGCTATGGCTACACCTTC. The variable domain in full, completed from reference TRBV15 and TRBJ1-2, reads DAMVIQNPRYQVTQFGKPVTLSCSQTLNHNVMYWYQQKSSQAPKLLFHYYDKDFNNEADTPDNFQSRRPNTSFCFLDIRSPGLGDTAMYLCATSREGQGFGYGYTFGSGTRLTVV.

A word on this clone: The junction departs from germline at one end; a sequencing error may be responsible. This chain uses TRBV7-7 with TRBJ2-2, with 10 bases fitting TRBD1. The CDR3 totals 15 residues. Germline values: CDR1 SSHAT, CDR2 FNYEAQ (reference sequence). The CDR3 sequence is CASSSGTGAPGELFF. The CDR3 DNA reads as TGTGCTAGCAGTTCCGGGACAGGGGCCCCCGGGGAGCTGTTTTTT.

The J gene is TRBJ1-1, the V gene TRBV5-4; D not resolved. Deletions cut 0 bases from V and 6 bases from J, with 9 bases between. The germline V gene has CDR1 SGHNT and CDR2 YYREEE (reference sequence). The CDR3 runs to 13 residues. The CDR3, as DNA: TGTGCCAGCAGCTTGGGGGAGGGCGCTGAAGCTTTCTTT. As protein: CASSLGEGAEAFF.

V and J are TRBV7-9 and TRBJ1-1; D not resolved. V was shortened by 5 bases and J by 8 bases, with 15 bases between the two germline ends. The germline gives CDR1 SEHNR, CDR2 FQNEAQ (reference sequence). The CDR3 consists of 13 residues. CDR3 sequence reads: CASSTRTEVEAFF. CDR3 nucleotides: TGTGCCAGCAGCACCCGGACGGAAGTCGAAGCTTTCTTT.

V and J are TRBV27 and TRBJ2-1, with D maybe TRBD2 (7 bases). Per the germline V gene, CDR1 is MNHEY and CDR2 is SMNVEV (reference sequence). The CDR3 spans 17 residues. Trimming left V 3 bases short and J 7 bases short, with 22 bases between. As DNA, the CDR3 is TGTGCCAGCAGTTTCCAATCCCAGGGGAGGGCCGGGAATGAGCAGTTCTTC. Residues: CASSFQSQGRAGNEQFF.

V usage is TRBV6-5 and J usage is TRBJ2-7; 10 nucleotides match TRBD2. The germline V gene has CDR1 MNHEY and CDR2 SVGAGI. Trimming cost V 2 bases and J 0 bases; bases outside gene matches: 1. The CDR3 spans 15 residues. The CDR3 spells CASSYLAGASYEQYF. The CDR3 DNA sequence: TGTGCCAGCAGTTACCTAGCGGGGGCCTCCTACGAGCAGTACTTC.

As for this clone: Other DNA sequences of this sample code for an identical CDR3. The genes are TRBV27 and TRBJ1-1, with 7 bases fitting TRBD1. J gave up 3 bases and V 6 bases, and 4 bases lay outside the gene matches. Germline CDR1 and CDR2: MNHEY and SMNVEV (reference sequence). This CDR3 region has 13 residues. Here the CDR3 reads CASRLQGYTEAFF. Here the CDR3 DNA reads TGTGCCAGCAGACTACAGGGGTACACTGAAGCTTTCTTT.

J is TRBJ1-1 and V is TRBV6-1; 10 positions match TRBD1. This CDR3 contains 12 residues. V trimming: 10 bases; J trimming: 5 bases; junction bases outside the gene matches: 4. Germline CDR1 MNHNS, CDR2 SASEGT. CDR3 DNA sequence: TGTGCCACCGGGACAGGGGTGACTGAAGCTTTCTTT. Its translation: CATGTGVTEAFF.

The V gene is TRBV10-1, the J gene TRBJ2-7, with D possibly being TRBD1 or TRBD2 (5 bases each). Trimming took off 3 bases at V and 2 bases at J, with 11 bases between the two ends. Germline V gives CDR1 WNHNN, CDR2 SYGVQD (reference sequence). The CDR3 is made up of 14 amino acids. CDR3 coding DNA: TGCGCCAGCAGTGACGGGGCGCTGCCCTACGAGCAGTACTTC. Protein sequence: CASSDGALPYEQYF.

This clone was observed a single time. The J gene is TRBJ2-4, the V gene TRBV1; TRBD1, as called in the table, went unchecked against the DNA. TRBV1 is designated a pseudogene. The CDR3 contains 15 residues. CDR3 sequence reads: CTSSPGTGAKNIQYF. The CDR3 nucleotides read TGCACCAGCAGCCCAGGGACAGGAGCCAAAAACATTCAGTACTTC.

The chain couples TRBV30 to TRBJ1-1; D might be TRBD1 (6 bases). Trimming stripped 5 bases from V and 0 bases from J, with 10 bases between. The CDR3 has 13 residues. Germline-derived CDR1 and CDR2 are GTSNPN and SVGIG (reference sequence). The CDR3, as DNA: TGTGCCTGGGATACAGGGATGAACACTGAAGCTTTCTTT. The encoded protein is CAWDTGMNTEAFF.

J is TRBJ1-6 and V is TRBV30; 7 nucleotides match TRBD1. CDR1 is GTSNPN and CDR2 is SVGIG in the germline V gene (reference sequence). V shed 7 bases, J shed 7 bases, and the junction held 16 bases outside the gene matches. CDR3 length equals 16 residues. The CDR3 DNA reads TGTGCCTTTTCCGGGACCGGGACAGACTTAAATTCACCCCTCCACTTT. Its translation: CAFSGTGTDLNSPLHF.

The chain combines TRBV27 with TRBJ2-3; D possibly corresponds to TRBD2 (6 bases). The CDR3 loop spans 15 amino acids. From germline, CDR1 is MNHEY and CDR2 SMNVEV (reference sequence). V was trimmed by 4 bases and J by 5 bases, leaving 16 bases between them. For the CDR3, the DNA is TGTGCCAGCAGTTCCCTTGGCGGGGCTGGAGATACGCAGTATTTT. Its translation: CASSSLGGAGDTQYF.

Regarding this clone: Germline is not matched at one junction end, which may reflect a read error. V is TRBV7-2 and J is TRBJ2-3; 7 bases fit TRBD1. CDR1 SGHTA and CDR2 FQGNSA come from the germline V gene. The CDR3 covers 16 residues. CDR3 sequence: CASRLGRQGYTDTQYF. The CDR3, as DNA: TGTGCCAGCCGCTTGGGCCGACAGGGCTACACAGATACGCAGTATTTT.

The chain employs TRBV29-1 and TRBJ2-1; D unresolved. V shed 7 bases and J shed 6 bases, with 19 bases lying between them. The germline gives CDR1 SQVTM, CDR2 ANQGSEA. The CDR3 is 14 residues long. The CDR3 DNA sequence: TGCAGCGCGGCGGACCTGCTTCAGATCAATGAGCAGTTCTTC. It encodes CSAADLLQINEQFF.

The chain employs TRBV5-1 and TRBJ2-7; the D gene is possibly TRBD1 (6 bases). CDR3 size: 16 residues. The V and J ends lost 3 bases and 3 bases respectively, with 19 bases between them. CDR1 SGHRS and CDR2 YFSETQ come from the germline V gene. The CDR3 bases are TGCGCCAGCAGCTCAGAGCCACAGGGAACCCTCTACGAGCAGTACTTC. Amino acids: CASSSEPQGTLYEQYF. Based on the CDR3 plus reference TRBV5-1 and TRBJ2-7, the full variable domain is KAGVTQTPRYLIKTRGQQVTLSCSPISGHRSVSWYQQTPGQGLQFLFEYFSETQRNKGNFPGRFSGRQFSNSRSEMNVSTLELGDSALYLCASSSEPQGTLYEQYFGPGTRLTVT.

CDR3: CASSPWGHQQETQYF. The DNA of the CDR3 is TGTGCCAGCAGCCCGTGGGGACACCAACAAGAGACCCAGTACTTC. The chain has TRBV2 and TRBJ2-5, with a possible D match to TRBD1 (6 bases). Deletions cut 6 bases from V and 2 bases from J, with 16 bases between. The CDR3 has 15 amino acids. Germline V lookup: CDR1 SNHLY, CDR2 FYNNEI.

Concerning this clone: Other DNA sequences in this sample translate to the same CDR3. V gene TRBV5-6 combines with J gene TRBJ1-5; D call uncertain. Germline-derived CDR1 and CDR2 are SGHDT and YYEEEE. The CDR3 is 13 amino acids. V was clipped by 2 bases and J by 4 bases, with 7 bases between them. The CDR3 nucleotides are TGTGCCAGCAGCTTTGAGGGAAATCAGCCCCAGCATTTT. It translates to CASSFEGNQPQHF.

The chain couples TRBV10-3 to TRBJ2-5; D might be TRBD1 (6 bases). Trimming took off 4 bases at V and 5 bases at J, with 11 bases between the two ends. Germline V lookup: CDR1 ENHRY, CDR2 SYGVKD. CDR3 length equals 13 residues. The CDR3 loop reads CAISGRGSETQYF. Written as DNA, the CDR3 is TGTGCCATCAGTGGAAGGGGGTCGGAGACCCAGTACTTC.

The chain uses TRBV25-1 and TRBJ2-5; D gene unclear. V lost 4 bases and J 2 bases, leaving 8 bases between the germline ends. Per the germline V gene, CDR1 is MGHDK and CDR2 is SYGVNS. The CDR3 contains 13 residues. The CDR3 sequence is CASSAGFQETQYF. DNA of the CDR3: TGTGCCAGCAGTGCCGGATTTCAAGAGACCCAGTACTTC.

In its sample, this clone was seen once. The chain recombines TRBV2 with TRBJ2-7, with a possible D match to TRBD2 (6 bases). The CDR3 is made up of 14 amino acids. Per germline, CDR1 SNHLY and CDR2 FYNNEI. The ends were cut back, 4 bases at V and 1 base at J, with 11 bases in the middle. CDR3 bases: TGTGCCAGCAGTGCCTGGGGGGAATCCTACGAGCAGTACTTC. It encodes CASSAWGESYEQYF.